What follows are 16 T cell receptor beta chains derived from one specimen sequenced in a study of post-analysis software for immune sequencing data. Overall study results and limits: TRBV segments more frequent in patients than in controls numbered five and included TRBV5-6, TRBV5-1 and TRBV20-1.

No antigen has been assigned to these receptors. TCR beta libraries were prepared from cDNA with unique molecular identifiers. TCRdb analysed the PCR reads with MiXCR anew, one entry per CDR3 protein. The profile shows roughly 620,000 distinct CDR3 sequences, roughly 40% of them singletons. The specimen sequenced was blood. These receptors were taken from a girl aged 10 to 17 with multiple sclerosis.

This sequence joins TRBV6-6 and TRBJ1-2, with D unclear. The CDR3 totals 13 residues. V shed 0 bases and J shed 6 bases, with 8 bases lying between them. Germline V gene sequence: CDR1 MNHNY, CDR2 SVGAGI (reference sequence). The CDR3 reads CASSYSRSHGYTF. The DNA for the CDR3 is TGTGCCAGCAGTTACTCGAGGTCCCATGGCTACACCTTC.

The rearrangement links TRBV28 to TRBJ2-1; 9 nucleotides agree with TRBD1. The CDR3 contains 15 residues. CDR1 and CDR2 (germline): MDHEN, SYDVKM. The V segment lost 6 bases and the J segment 10 bases; nucleotides outside the gene matches: 13. The CDR3 sequence: CASSYPPGQGYEQFF. In nucleotides, the CDR3 is TGTGCCAGCAGCTACCCCCCGGGACAGGGCTACGAGCAGTTCTTC.

This sequence joins TRBV12-3 or TRBV12-4 and TRBJ2-3; 8 bases are shared with TRBD2. After removal of 10 bases from V and 2 bases from J, the junction contained 8 bases not matched to a gene. CDR3 size: 14 residues. The CDR3 reads CATGSGGVTDTQYF. DNA for the CDR3: TGTGCCACCGGATCCGGGGGGGTCACAGATACGCAGTATTTT.

This chain links TRBV4-1 with TRBJ2-7, with 7 bases that match TRBD2. The V gene's germline CDR1 is MGHRA and CDR2 YSYEKL. The CDR3 extends over 15 amino acids. Losses at the gene ends were 4 bases for V and 5 bases for J; bases not matched to a gene: 11. The CDR3 DNA is TGCGCCAGCAGCCGCGGACGGTTGGGGGGGAACGAGCAGTACTTC. Protein product: CASSRGRLGGNEQYF.

The V gene is TRBV24-1, the J gene TRBJ2-1; D possibly uses TRBD1 or TRBD2 (5 bases each). The CDR3 extends over 13 amino acids. Between the trimmed V and J ends, which lost 8 bases and 10 bases, there was a span of 17 bases. The germline V gene encodes CDR1 KGHDR and CDR2 SFDVKD. The CDR3 coding sequence is TGTGCCACCAACCAATACGCAGAGGGGGAGCAGTTCTTC. It encodes CATNQYAEGEQFF.

The chain joins TRBV18 to TRBJ2-3; D unresolved. Trimming took 3 bases from V and 5 from J, leaving 12 bases between them. Germline V gives CDR1 KGHSH, CDR2 LQKENI. CDR3 length equals 14 residues. The CDR3 coding sequence is TGTGCCAGCTCACCCGCTGGCCGTGAAGATACGCAGTATTTT. This sequence encodes CASSPAGREDTQYF.

V and J are TRBV9 and TRBJ2-1; 12 bases match TRBD1. Germline V CDR1 and CDR2: SGDLS, YYNGEE. There are 15 residues in the CDR3. V shed 1 base and J 9 bases; nucleotides not matched to a gene: 5. The CDR3 DNA follows: TGTGCCAGCAGCGTACTCGGGACAGGGGGCGCTGAGCAGTTCTTC. It yields the protein CASSVLGTGGAEQFF.

This chain links TRBV29-1 with TRBJ2-7, with TRBD2 identical over 8 bases. V was clipped by 5 bases and J by 2 bases; unmatched bases: 5. The CDR3 contains 13 residues. CDR1 and CDR2 from the germline V gene are SQVTM and ANQGSEA. DNA of the CDR3: TGCAGCGTTTTTTCCGGGGGGGCCTACGAGCAGTACTTC. Translating gives CSVFSGGAYEQYF.

On this clonotype: A read error may account for a junction end that differs from germline. The chain joins TRBV12-3 or TRBV12-4 to TRBJ2-3, with D maybe TRBD2 (7 bases). The CDR3 is made up of 14 amino acids. This CDR3 reads CASSLGGGTDAQYF. The CDR3 DNA reads as TGTGCCAGCAGTTTAGGGGGGGGCACAGATGCGCAGTATTTT.

The V gene is TRBV5-6, the J gene TRBJ2-5, with D perhaps matching TRBD2 (6 bases). CDR3 length: 14 residues. V lost 1 base to trimming and J lost 5 bases, with 12 bases between them. Germline V gene lookup returns CDR1 SGHDT and CDR2 YYEEEE. The chain's CDR3 is CASSLFAGWETQYF. CDR3 bases: TGTGCCAGCAGCTTGTTTGCGGGATGGGAGACCCAGTACTTC.

This clonotype showed up just a few times. The chain employs TRBV12-3 or TRBV12-4 and TRBJ1-5, with D unresolved. The V gene lost 6 bases and the J gene lost 1 base, with 7 bases spanning the gap. The CDR3 is 13 amino acids. CDR3 sequence: CASSAASNQPQHF. The DNA for the CDR3 is TGTGCCAGCAGCGCCGCAAGCAATCAGCCCCAGCATTTT.

This clonotype was found a few times. This sequence joins TRBV6-5 and TRBJ2-7; D is unclear. In germline, CDR1 is MNHEY, CDR2 SVGAGI. CDR3 length: 16 amino acids. Trimming took off 0 bases at V and 3 bases at J, with 15 bases between the two ends. The CDR3, as DNA: TGTGCCAGCAGTTACTCAACAGCGATCACCATCTACGAGCAGTACTTC. Translating it yields CASSYSTAITIYEQYF.

The chain couples TRBV29-1 to TRBJ2-7; the match to TRBD1 covers 9 bases. The J call may not be correct, given that the DNA end is closer to TRBJ2-5. Germline V lookup: CDR1 SQVTM, CDR2 ANQGSEA. This CDR3 has 19 residues. CDR3: CSVEDELFYMDRGKETQYF. For the CDR3, the DNA is TGCAGCGTTGAAGATGAGCTTTTCTATATGGACAGGGGAAAGGAGACCCAGTACTTC.

In this sample, this clonotype turned up a few times. The chain links TRBV20-1 to TRBJ2-7, with 7 nucleotides matching TRBD1. The germline gives CDR1 DFQATT, CDR2 SNEGSKA (reference sequence). This CDR3 is 14 amino acids long. J gave up 5 bases and V 1 base, and 8 bases lay outside the gene matches. In nucleotides, the CDR3 is TGCAGTGCTAGAGCATTCAGGGGGTCGGACGAGCAGTACTTC. As protein: CSARAFRGSDEQYF.

V usage is TRBV29-1 and J usage is TRBJ2-1; 9 bases match TRBD2. The CDR3 covers 12 residues. J was trimmed by 9 bases and V by 6 bases; bases with no gene match: 6. The V gene's germline CDR1 is SQVTM and CDR2 ANQGSEA. The CDR3 region has the DNA TGCAGCGTGGGGGGACTAGCCGGTGAGCAGTTCTTC. Its protein product is CSVGGLAGEQFF.

A few counts support this clonotype. The chain has TRBV12-3 or TRBV12-4 and TRBJ2-7, with a weak D call TRBD1 (5 bases). The DNA end is more similar to TRBJ2-5, so the J call may be wrong. The CDR3 is made up of 14 amino acids. This CDR3 reads CASSLDPVRGTQYF. CDR3 DNA: TGTGCCAGCAGTTTAGACCCGGTTAGGGGGACCCAGTACTTC.